This T cell receptor beta chain was sequenced in a study of T cells in Graves' hyperthyroidism and ophthalmopathy. Study-level background: Peripheral blood collection took place at initial diagnosis, before any treatment.

Germline trimming cut 5 bases from V and 4 bases from J; bases unmatched to any gene: 5. The CDR3 runs to 15 residues. CDR1 is MNHNS and CDR2 is SASEGT in the germline V gene. Researchers amplified the TCR beta CDR3 regions from RNA transcripts. A set of HTBI primers served as the primers for a first-round RT-PCR of the TCR CDR3. TCRdb re-derived calls from the multiplex PCR reads in MiXCR, one entry per CDR3 protein. The sample includes fewer than 750,000 distinct CDR3 sequences, approximately 14% seen only once; the top ten take approximately 12%. This clonotype was seen repeatedly, ten times or more. Exclusion of patients followed from uncontrolled infection, other autoimmune disease, pregnancy or lactation.

The sample consisted of blood. The genes are TRBV6-1 and TRBJ2-1; 10 bases fit TRBD1. This sequence was found in a woman in her forties or fifties with Graves' ophthalmopathy. The CDR3 DNA follows: TGTGCCAGCAGTTCACGACAGGGGGCTTACAATGAGCAGTTCTTC. The encoded protein is CASSSRQGAYNEQFF.